The 15 T cell receptor beta chains given below trace back to one sample, sequenced in a study of type 1 regulatory T cells. One entry per CDR3 protein results from TCRdb running MiXCR on the reads. This sample has approximately 97,000 distinct CDR3 sequences, with about a third found just once. What was sequenced was CD4+ T cells, either the whole sample or a sorted fraction (not recorded which). The receptors here all came from a human donor in good health.

J is TRBJ1-2 and V is TRBV20-1, with no clear D. Germline V gives CDR1 DFQATT, CDR2 SNEGSKA (reference sequence). This CDR3 contains 11 residues. The V gene lost 1 base and the J gene lost 7 bases, with 7 bases spanning the gap. CDR3: CSARGEGGYTF. CDR3 bases: TGCAGTGCTAGAGGTGAAGGTGGCTACACCTTC.

The rearrangement links TRBV19 to TRBJ2-6; 9 positions agree with TRBD1. The CDR3 is made up of 16 amino acids. CDR1 is LNHDA, CDR2 SQIVND, per germline (reference sequence). With 5 bases clipped from V and 5 bases from J, the junction kept 7 bases outside the gene matches. CDR3: CASSPLQGAWANVLTF. DNA for the CDR3: TGTGCCAGTAGTCCACTACAGGGGGCGTGGGCCAACGTCCTGACTTTC.

This clonotype occurred a few times. This sequence joins TRBV20-1 and TRBJ1-1, with D uncertain. V was pared by 5 bases and J by 1 base, with 11 bases between. This CDR3 spans 13 amino acids. Germline V gene sequence: CDR1 DFQATT, CDR2 SNEGSKA (reference sequence). CDR3 loop: CSARRTANTEAFF. The CDR3, as DNA: TGCAGTGCTCGGCGGACTGCGAACACTGAAGCTTTCTTT.

The chain links TRBV20-1 to TRBJ1-6, with 8 bases lining up with TRBD1. The germline V gene has CDR1 DFQATT and CDR2 SNEGSKA (reference sequence). Trimming at V came to 0 bases and at J to 7 bases, leaving 5 bases not matched to a gene. The CDR3 is 15 residues long. The CDR3 DNA reads as TGCAGTGCTAGAGATGACAGGGGTAGGAATTCACCCCTCCACTTT. This gives the protein CSARDDRGRNSPLHF.

This clonotype appeared a few times. The chain couples TRBV20-1 to TRBJ2-7, with a tentative D call TRBD1 (6 bases). V was pared by 6 bases and J by 3 bases, with 12 bases between. This CDR3 has 12 amino acids. CDR1 and CDR2 from the germline V gene are DFQATT and SNEGSKA (reference sequence). As DNA, the CDR3 is TGCAGTGCCACGGACAGTGGCTACGAGCAGTACTTC. Its translation is CSATDSGYEQYF.

J is TRBJ2-7 and V is TRBV7-8, with 10 positions matching TRBD1. Unmatched junction bases numbered 6, after V lost 5 bases and J lost 2 bases. CDR1 is SGHVS, CDR2 FQNEAQ, per germline. This CDR3 is 15 amino acids long. The CDR3 reads CASSPGQGGPYEQYF. Written as DNA, the CDR3 is TGTGCCAGCAGCCCAGGACAGGGGGGGCCCTACGAGCAGTACTTC.

This clonotype came up a few times. The V call is TRBV7-2, the J call TRBJ2-3; no clear D. Germline V gene data show CDR1 as SGHTA and CDR2 as FQGNSA. The ends were cut back, 6 bases at V and 6 bases at J, with 7 bases in the middle. CDR3 size: 11 residues. The CDR3 sequence is CASRVGDTQYF. The CDR3, as DNA: TGTGCCAGCAGGGTCGGGGATACGCAGTATTTT.

The chain joins TRBV19 to TRBJ2-1; a possible D gene is TRBD2 (6 bases). Germline V gene data show CDR1 as LNHDA and CDR2 as SQIVND (reference sequence). V was trimmed by 4 bases and J by 13 bases, leaving 11 bases between them. The CDR3 runs 11 residues. The CDR3 sequence: CASSTRLVQFF. Here the CDR3 DNA reads TGTGCCAGTAGTACACGACTAGTTCAGTTCTTC. The entire variable domain, with the rest obtained from reference TRBV19 and TRBJ2-1, is as follows: DGGITQSPKYLFRKEGQNVTLSCEQNLNHDAMYWYRQDPGQGLRLIYYSQIVNDFQKGDIAEGYSVSREKKESFPLTVTSAQKNPTAFYLCASSTRLVQFFGPGTRLTVL.

This chain's CDR3 is CATSRDQVSGNSYEQYF. In nucleotides, the CDR3 is TGTGCCACCAGCAGAGATCAGGTTAGCGGGAACTCCTACGAGCAGTACTTC. The J gene is TRBJ2-7, the V gene TRBV15; 8 bases match TRBD2. Unmatched junction bases numbered 7, after V lost 0 bases and J lost 0 bases. Germline CDR1 LNHNV, CDR2 YYDKDF (reference sequence). The CDR3 spans 17 residues.

The chain couples TRBV27 to TRBJ2-3; 11 nucleotides line up with TRBD2. Germline V gene sequence: CDR1 MNHEY, CDR2 SMNVEV (reference sequence). The V and J ends lost 6 bases and 5 bases, in that order; junction bases with no gene match: 10. The CDR3 loop spans 16 amino acids. The CDR3 DNA reads as TGTGCCAGCAGAGATAGCGGGAGGGCCGCTAGAGATACGCAGTATTTT. The encoded protein is CASRDSGRAARDTQYF.

The J gene is TRBJ2-6, the V gene TRBV5-1; the D gene could be TRBD1 or TRBD2 (6 bases each). There are 16 residues in the CDR3. Germline V lookup: CDR1 SGHRS, CDR2 YFSETQ. Trimming stripped 4 bases from V and 3 bases from J, with 14 bases between. CDR3 nucleotides: TGCGCCAGCAGCCGCCGGGGGACAATTGGGGCCAACGTCCTGACTTTC. Translating gives CASSRRGTIGANVLTF. The full variable domain, rest sourced from reference TRBV5-1 and TRBJ2-6, is KAGVTQTPRYLIKTRGQQVTLSCSPISGHRSVSWYQQTPGQGLQFLFEYFSETQRNKGNFPGRFSGRQFSNSRSEMNVSTLELGDSALYLCASSRRGTIGANVLTFGAGSRLTVL.

This clonotype showed up just a few times. The chain recombines TRBV30 with TRBJ2-1; 13 positions agree with TRBD2. There are 14 residues in the CDR3. V lost 5 bases and J lost 7; bases outside the gene matches: 5. The germline V gene encodes CDR1 GTSNPN and CDR2 SVGIG (reference sequence). This chain's CDR3 is CAWDRLAGGNEQFF. CDR3 coding DNA: TGTGCCTGGGATAGACTAGCGGGAGGTAATGAGCAGTTCTTC. The variable domain in full, completed from reference TRBV30 and TRBJ2-1, reads SQTIHQWPATLVQPVGSPLSLECTVEGTSNPNLYWYRQAAGRGLQLLFYSVGIGQISSEVPQNLSASRPQDRQFILSSKKLLLSDSGFYLCAWDRLAGGNEQFFGPGTRLTVL.

The count of this clonotype is one. The V gene is TRBV6-4, the J gene TRBJ2-3; D gene uncertain. The CDR3 loop spans 12 amino acids. The germline CDR1 and CDR2 sequences are MRHNA and SNTAGT. Trimming pared 6 bases from V and 2 bases from J, leaving 6 bases between. The CDR3 loop reads CASSDNTDTQYF. CDR3 sequence (DNA): TGTGCCAGCAGCGATAACACAGATACGCAGTATTTT.

This clonotype was found a few times. The chain is built from TRBV12-3 or TRBV12-4 and TRBJ2-3; no firm D call. V lost 6 bases and J 1 base, leaving 11 bases between the germline ends. This CDR3 has 14 amino acids. CDR3 coding DNA: TGTGCCAGCAGGCCCTTTGGTGGCACAGATACGCAGTATTTT. This codes for CASRPFGGTDTQYF.

The chain is built from TRBV11-2 and TRBJ2-7; tentatively, D is TRBD1 (6 bases). The CDR3 extends over 16 amino acids. Trimming pared 6 bases from V and 2 bases from J, leaving 20 bases between. Germline V CDR1 and CDR2: SGHAT, FQNNGV. In nucleotides, the CDR3 is TGTGCCAGCAGTTCCCCCCGTGGACAGCTTCCCTACGAGCAGTACTTC. It yields the protein CASSSPRGQLPYEQYF.